This T cell receptor beta chain was documented in a study of blood T cell repertoires in COVID-19. At the level of the study: Researchers got acute and convalescent COVID-19 samples from the United States, Italy and Spain.

Repertoires were generated with immunoSEQ multiplex PCR, while TCRdb's copy carries only in-frame clones and drops some. The data contain roughly 80,000 clones, about 92% of them seen just once; the ten biggest clones take up roughly 15%. Germline CDR1 is MNHEY and CDR2 is SVGAGI. Trimming shortened V by 0 bases and J by 3 bases, and 8 bases separated the two germline ends. CDR3 size: 14 residues. The sequenced sample was peripheral blood. The TCR originated in a woman of 80 years or more with active or convalescent COVID-19. The V gene is TRBV6-5, the J gene TRBJ1-2, with D tentatively TRBD1 (5 bases). For the CDR3, the DNA is TGTGCCAGCAGTTACTCTGGGGCCTACTATGGCTACACCTTC. The encoded protein is CASSYSGAYYGYTF.